This TCR beta chain was captured by sequencing in a study of T cell responses to AZD1222 COVID-19 vaccine. Data came from immunoSEQ multiplex PCR; TCRdb stores just in-frame clones and leaves some out. The data hold around 180,000 clones, with about 86% observed a single time. Overall study results and limits: CD4 TCRs covered the whole spike, strongest at regions 160-218 and 743-854. As reported, nearly half of all spike-specific TCRs target variant regions that are unmutated.

Worth noting for this clone: Its antigen remains unknown.

Trimming stripped 2 bases from V and 2 bases from J, with 7 bases between. This CDR3 region has 14 residues. From germline, CDR1 is MNHNS and CDR2 SASEGT. The clonotype was recovered from an adult in good health. Here the sequenced sample was peripheral blood, taken on day 0 of AZD1222 vaccination. The chain couples TRBV6-1 to TRBJ1-3; D remains ambiguous. CDR3 in DNA: TGTGCCAGCAGTGAAAGCGGCACTGGAAACACCATATATTTT. Amino acid sequence: CASSESGTGNTIYF.